A selection of T cell receptor beta chains follows, all from one sample in a study of early T cells in non-severe SARS-CoV-2 infection. TCRdb re-analysed the 5' RACE reads in MiXCR, keeping a single row per CDR3 protein. The sample holds 100,000 to 150,000 distinct CDR3 sequences, around 14% seen once. The sample comprised whole blood. These receptor sequences come from an adult who was a healthcare worker with PCR-confirmed SARS-CoV-2 infection or an uninfected control (not recorded which). Both conserved end residues are part of each CDR3. Fields, in order: clone size, J gene, V gene, D gene, CDR3 protein, CDR3 DNA. The D gene is left open where the match is weak. Not every row has a clone size; where given, it reads once, few, many or a size class.

few | TRBJ2-5 | TRBV2 | NA | CASKEEETQYF | TGTGCCAGCAAGGAAGAAGAGACCCAGTACTTC
many | TRBJ2-7 | TRBV3-1 | NA | CASSQDTHEQYF | TGTGCCAGCAGCCAAGATACCCACGAGCAGTACTTC
few | TRBJ2-2 | TRBV7-3 | NA | CASSLNLAGTGELFF | TGTGCCAGCAGCTTAAATTTGGCGGGCACCGGGGAGCTGTTTTTT
NA | TRBJ1-1 | TRBV5-5 | NA | CASSSMTAVAFF | TGTGCCAGCAGCTCCATGACAGCCGTGGCTTTCTTT
few | TRBJ2-7 | TRBV29-1 | NA | CSVSMGGLYEQYF | TGCAGCGTTTCGATGGGCGGGCTCTACGAGCAGTACTTC
few | TRBJ1-2 | TRBV19 | NA | CASSPGTLNYGYTF | TGTGCCAGTAGCCCAGGGACCTTGAACTATGGCTACACCTTC
few | TRBJ1-1 | TRBV29-1 | NA | CSAQTGNTEAFF | TGCAGCGCGCAAACAGGGAACACTGAAGCTTTCTTT
few | TRBJ2-5 | TRBV7-9 | NA | CASSSSQETQYF | TGTGCCAGCAGCTCCTCACAAGAGACCCAGTACTTC
many | TRBJ2-3 | TRBV5-1 | NA | CASSVLGTDTQYF | TGCGCCAGCAGCGTGTTGGGCACAGATACGCAGTATTTT
NA | TRBJ1-5 | TRBV30 | NA | CAWSRTDNQPQHF | TGTGCCTGGAGTCGGACAGATAATCAGCCCCAGCATTTT
few | TRBJ2-7 | TRBV7-2 | TRBD1 | CASSLADQGVYEQYF | TGTGCCAGCAGCTTAGCGGACCAGGGGGTGTACGAGCAGTACTTC
few | TRBJ2-3 | TRBV9 | TRBD2 | CASSAQPRTSGVVGDTQYF | TGTGCCAGCAGCGCCCAGCCGAGGACTAGCGGGGTCGTCGGAGATACGCAGTATTTT
NA | TRBJ2-1 | TRBV11-3 | NA | CASSFSTGSNEQFF | TGTGCCAGCAGCTTTTCTACAGGGTCCAATGAGCAGTTCTTC
NA | TRBJ2-2 | TRBV4-1 | NA | CASSQERRELFF | TGCGCCAGCAGCCAAGAGAGACGGGAGCTGTTTTTT
few | TRBJ1-5 | TRBV12-3/TRBV12-4 | NA | CASSFDLGQPQHF | TGTGCCAGCAGTTTTGATTTGGGTCAGCCCCAGCATTTT